This T cell receptor (beta chain) was observed in a study of cytomegalovirus exposure and HLA in healthy donors. Whole-study results and caveats: Several of the most significant clusters appeared, in a later analysis, to be linked to common viral pathogens. Cytomegalovirus association was assigned to about 150 TCR beta chains.

It was with 60 Vbeta and 13 Jbeta primers that the PCR ran. The data were produced by immunoSEQ multiplex PCR, yet TCRdb's version contains in-frame clones alone and is incomplete. The data show about 170,000 clones, with just under 80% seen just once and around 13% held by the top ten. This clone turned up a few times. Antigen: not known. Germline V gene lookup returns CDR1 GTSNPN and CDR2 SVGIG (reference sequence). With V trimmed by 4 bases and J by 0 bases, 5 bases remained unmatched. This CDR3 spans 15 amino acids. V gene TRBV30 combines with J gene TRBJ1-3; 8 bases are a match to TRBD1. Sequencing was performed on PBMCs. This receptor was identified in a woman between 45 and 60 years old in good health and CMV-seropositive. The DNA of the CDR3 is TGTGCCTGGACCGGGACAGGTTACTCTGGAAACACCATATATTTT. It codes for CAWTGTGYSGNTIYF.